Following are 3 T cell receptor beta chains from one sample sequenced in a study of cytomegalovirus exposure and HLA in healthy donors (dated by TCRdb to the late 2010s). The method behind the library was the immunoSEQ multiplex PCR assay. In its TCRdb copy, this immuneACCESS table keeps in-frame sequences only and misses some clones. Where compared with another copy, unresolved V genes explain less than half of these, and the others have no known cause. This sample is represented by 120,000 or so clones; roughly 86% of them were singletons. The ten largest clones take up approximately 1.5% of the sample. Material: PBMCs. These TCRs come from a man aged 25 to 40 in good health and CMV-seronegative.

This clone has a handful of counts. The chain recombines TRBV2 with TRBJ1-1; a weak D match, TRBD1 (5 bases). The CDR3 runs to 14 residues. Trimming took off 4 bases at V and 4 bases at J, with 13 bases between the two ends. CDR1 is SNHLY and CDR2 is FYNNEI in the germline V gene. CDR3: CASSGAGQATEAFF. The CDR3 DNA reads as TGTGCCAGCAGTGGAGCGGGGCAGGCCACTGAAGCTTTCTTT.

This clone was counted a single time. The chain recombines TRBV29-1 with TRBJ2-5; TRBD2 aligns across 8 bases. This CDR3 is 12 amino acids long. V gave up 7 bases and J gave up 2 bases; unmatched junction bases: 3. Germline assignment: CDR1 SQVTM and CDR2 ANQGSEA. CDR3 residues: CSELAGQETQYF. CDR3 coding DNA: TGCAGCGAGTTAGCGGGACAAGAGACCCAGTACTTC.

This clone was detected only a few times. The chain has TRBV2 and TRBJ1-5; 9 nucleotides line up with TRBD1. CDR1 is SNHLY and CDR2 is FYNNEI in the germline V gene. Unmatched junction bases numbered 4, after V lost 5 bases and J lost 5 bases. The CDR3 extends over 14 amino acids. CDR3: CASSPGTGYQPQHF. CDR3 nucleotides: TGTGCCAGCAGTCCCGGGACAGGGTATCAGCCCCAGCATTTT.